A selection of T cell receptor beta chains follows, all from one sample in a study of blood T cell repertoires in COVID-19. Some clones are missing from TCRdb's copy, which holds only in-frame ones; the method was immunoSEQ multiplex PCR. The sample includes over 250,000 clones, approximately 88% of them seen just once. Sequenced material: peripheral blood. The receptors stem from a man aged 50 or older with acute or convalescent COVID-19. Both conserved end residues are part of each CDR3. The D gene is left open where the match is weak. Size tells how often a clone was seen (once, few, many) or the class of an expanded clone, and some rows leave it out.

V	size	D	J	CDR3	DNA
TRBV5-6	-	TRBD2	TRBJ2-7	CASSPLSGGAHYEQYF	TGTGCCAGCAGCCCACTTAGCGGGGGGGCTCATTACGAGCAGTACTTC
TRBV7-2	-	TRBD1	TRBJ1-1	CASSLAHGTALNTEAFF	TGTGCCAGCAGCTTAGCGCATGGGACAGCCCTGAACACTGAAGCTTTCTTT
TRBV24-1	-	TRBD1	TRBJ2-2	CATSDTGQGLNTGELFF	TGTGCCACCAGTGATACTGGACAGGGTTTGAACACCGGGGAGCTGTTTTTT
TRBV20-1	-	TRBD2	TRBJ2-1	CSASGTTQNEQFF	TGCAGTGCTAGTGGGACTACCCAAAATGAGCAGTTCTTC
TRBV12-3/TRBV12-4	once	TRBD2	TRBJ2-7	CASTRGTYEQYF	TGTGCTAGCACGCGGGGGACCTACGAGCAGTACTTC
TRBV7-9	-	-	TRBJ1-1	CASSLVLPNTEAFF	TGTGCCAGCAGCTTAGTCCTACCGAACACTGAAGCTTTCTTT
TRBV5-8	-	TRBD1	TRBJ1-4	CASNLGGQGAGEKLFF	TGTGCCAGCAACCTGGGGGGACAGGGGGCAGGTGAAAAACTGTTTTTT
TRBV18	once	TRBD1	TRBJ2-5	CASSPLPAGGKREVRETQYF	TGTGCCAGCTCACCACTCCCCGCAGGGGGCAAAAGGGAGGTTCGCGAGACCCAGTACTTC
TRBV7-2	-	-	TRBJ1-2	CASSLDEGVYGYTF	TGTGCCAGCAGCTTAGACGAGGGGGTCTATGGCTACACCTTC
TRBV18	-	TRBD2	TRBJ2-3	CASSRRGGNTDTQYF	TGTGCCAGCTCACGTCGCGGGGGGAACACAGATACGCAGTATTTT
TRBV7-6	-	-	TRBJ2-1	CASSPTEGAGRSYNEQFF	TGTGCCAGCAGCCCAACGGAGGGTGCTGGGCGCTCCTACAATGAGCAGTTCTTC
TRBV6-5	-	-	TRBJ2-3	CASSSGLQANTQYF	TGTGCCAGCAGTTCCGGGTTACAAGCAAATACGCAGTATTTT
TRBV7-2	once	TRBD2	TRBJ2-3	CASSFSGGGNSQYF	TGTGCCAGCAGCTTTAGCGGGGGGGGGAATTCGCAGTATTTT
TRBV3-1/TRBV3-2	few	-	TRBJ1-6	CASRTVAFGSNSPLHF	TGTGCCAGCAGAACGGTGGCATTCGGGTCAAATTCACCCCTCCACTTT
TRBV7-2	-	-	TRBJ1-3	CASSLGGPHSGNTIYF	TGTGCCAGCAGCTTAGGAGGGCCACACTCTGGAAACACCATATATTTT
TRBV18	few	TRBD1	TRBJ2-5	CASSPRQGPEETQYF	TGTGCCAGCTCACCCCGACAGGGACCGGAAGAGACCCAGTACTTC
TRBV29-1	once	TRBD2	TRBJ2-1	CSVDTGLAGLDEQFF	TGCAGCGTTGACACGGGACTAGCGGGTTTAGATGAGCAGTTCTTC
TRBV27	-	TRBD1	TRBJ1-2	CASSFLGGAVYGYTF	TGTGCCAGCAGTTTTTTAGGGGGCGCGGTGTATGGCTACACCTTC
TRBV19	once	-	TRBJ1-5	CASSIVPLNQPQHF	TGTGCCAGTAGTATAGTACCACTGAATCAGCCCCAGCATTTT
TRBV11-3	-	TRBD1	TRBJ1-1	CASSLDHRGTEAFF	TGTGCCAGCAGCTTAGATCACAGGGGCACTGAAGCTTTCTTT
TRBV19	-	-	TRBJ2-5	CASRDEETQYF	TGTGCCAGCCGTGATGAGGAGACCCAGTACTTC
TRBV5-1	-	-	TRBJ1-6	CASSPSTESTLHF	TGCGCCAGCAGCCCATCGACAGAGTCCACCCTCCACTTT
TRBV7-9	-	-	TRBJ2-1	CASSSTGTQFF	TGTGCCAGCAGCTCAACAGGGACCCAGTTCTTC
TRBV5-8	-	-	TRBJ1-2	CASSLPGSTRGGF	TGTGCCAGCAGCTTACCTGGTTCGACACGGGGGGGCTTC
TRBV6-5	-	-	TRBJ1-5	CASSKDSYSNQPQHF	TGTGCCAGCAGTAAGGACAGCTATAGCAATCAGCCCCAGCATTTT
TRBV10-3	-	-	TRBJ1-1	CAILLGGKAFF	TGTGCCATCCTCCTGGGGGGAAAAGCTTTCTTT
TRBV7-6	once	-	TRBJ2-5	CASSPWAGPAETQYF	TGTGCCAGCAGCCCGTGGGCGGGACCCGCAGAGACCCAGTACTTC
TRBV2	-	TRBD1	TRBJ1-6	CASIRDPGQGSSPLHF	TGTGCCAGCATCCGAGACCCGGGACAGGGGAGTTCACCCCTCCACTTT
TRBV19	-	TRBD1	TRBJ1-6	CASSRGGFQTNSPLHF	TGTGCCAGTAGTCGAGGGGGCTTCCAAACCAATTCACCCCTCCACTTT
TRBV20-1	-	TRBD1	TRBJ1-2	CSASGEWAGGNYGYTF	TGCAGTGCTAGTGGGGAGTGGGCAGGGGGGAACTATGGCTACACCTTC
TRBV19	-	-	TRBJ2-7	CASSIGTPYEQYF	TGTGCCAGTAGTATAGGGACACCTTACGAGCAGTACTTC
TRBV14	-	TRBD1	TRBJ2-7	CASSHTGDEQYF	TGTGCCAGCAGCCACACAGGGGACGAGCAGTACTTC
TRBV30	-	TRBD1	TRBJ2-3	CAWIGEGGLTDTQYF	TGTGCCTGGATTGGTGAAGGGGGCCTCACAGATACGCAGTATTTT
TRBV18	few	-	TRBJ1-2	CASSPPSGGYTF	TGTGCCAGCTCACCACCGAGTGGTGGCTACACCTTC
TRBV7-3	many	-	TRBJ1-6	CASSPGGNSPLHF	TGTGCCAGCAGCCCCGGGGGGAATTCACCCCTCCACTTT
TRBV29-1	-	TRBD1	TRBJ1-2	CSVEGQGGGYTF	TGCAGCGTTGAAGGGCAGGGGGGAGGCTACACCTTC
TRBV7-9	-	-	TRBJ1-1	CASILGWTTVMNTEAFF	TGTGCCAGCATCCTGGGGTGGACGACAGTTATGAACACTGAAGCTTTCTTT
TRBV5-8	-	-	TRBJ1-1	CASSPRGRPNTEAFF	TGTGCCAGCAGCCCGCGGGGACGCCCGAACACTGAAGCTTTCTTT
TRBV3-1/TRBV3-2	once	-	TRBJ2-3	CASSQGTATNTQYF	TGTGCCAGCAGCCAAGGGACAGCCACAAATACGCAGTATTTT
TRBV6-1	-	TRBD1	TRBJ2-4	CASSESRQGNIQYF	TGTGCCAGCAGTGAGTCCCGACAGGGGAACATTCAGTACTTC
TRBV21-1	many	-	TRBJ1-5	CASSSTQGVRGNQPQHF	TGTGCCAGCAGCTCGACACAGGGGGTCCGGGGAAATCAGCCCCAGCATTTT
TRBV5-1	-	-	TRBJ2-3	CASSIKDTQYF	TGCGCCAGCAGCATTAAAGATACGCAGTATTTT
TRBV2	-	TRBD2	TRBJ2-5	CASSRAGGQETQYF	TGTGCCAGCTCCAGAGCGGGGGGGCAAGAGACCCAGTACTTC
TRBV18	-	-	TRBJ2-7	CASSPGSGSYEQYF	TGTGCCAGCTCACCCGGGAGCGGATCCTACGAGCAGTACTTC
TRBV9	once	-	TRBJ2-5	CASSVVGSGQETQYF	TGTGCCAGCAGCGTAGTTGGATCAGGACAAGAGACCCAGTACTTC
TRBV6-1	-	TRBD1	TRBJ1-2	CASSERDSSNYGYTF	TGTGCCAGCAGTGAGAGGGACAGTTCCAACTATGGCTACACCTTC
TRBV7-2	-	TRBD2	TRBJ2-2	CASSKTPGLASAGELFF	TGTGCCAGCAGCAAGACACCGGGACTAGCGAGTGCCGGGGAGCTGTTTTTT
TRBV4-2	-	TRBD2	TRBJ2-1	CASSHTASGENEQFF	TGTGCCAGCAGCCACACCGCTAGCGGGGAAAATGAGCAGTTCTTC
TRBV7-3	-	TRBD2	TRBJ2-5	CASSFGGNQETQYF	TGTGCCAGCAGCTTCGGGGGGAACCAAGAGACCCAGTACTTC